This T cell receptor beta chain was found in a study of radiotherapy plus CTLA-4 blockade in lung cancer. Study-level information: There were objective responses in around 18% of patients, and roughly 33% had disease control. Findings of the study overall: In blood, tumor-derived TCR clones expanded after radiotherapy plus ipilimumab. Reports identified early blood T cell clone dynamics, with interferon-beta, as the best response predictor.

Those patients who had chemo-refractory metastatic non-small-cell lung cancer were given focal radiation along with CTLA-4 blockade through ipilimumab. Germline assignment: CDR1 MNHEY and CDR2 SVGAGI. Trimming shortened V by 6 bases and J by 4 bases, and 13 bases separated the two germline ends. CDR3 size: 14 residues. Notes on this clone: Its antigen is currently unknown.

TCRdb's copy holds only in-frame clones and misses some; the assay was immunoSEQ multiplex PCR. The sample holds around 80,000 clones, more than 60% seen once. The V gene is TRBV6-5, the J gene TRBJ1-5, with TRBD1 as a possible D gene (6 bases). The specimen was peripheral blood, collected from a patient treated with radiotherapy plus ipilimumab. This receptor was obtained from a human donor with non-small cell lung cancer whose response to radiotherapy plus ipilimumab could not be evaluated. Some clones in this sample may be carry-over from other donors' samples. CDR3 in amino acids: CASSRRQANQPQHF. The CDR3 coding sequence is TGTGCCAGCAGCCGTAGACAGGCAAATCAGCCCCAGCATTTT.